The sample holds one count of the clone carrying this T cell receptor beta chain. The record originates from a study of blood T cell repertoires in COVID-19. Across the whole study: Both acute and convalescent COVID-19 samples were obtained from the United States, Italy and Spain.

Original methodology: Cell counts per sample came from amplifying reference gene primers. This table comes from immunoSEQ multiplex PCR, and its TCRdb copy is limited to in-frame clones, with some not included. D and trimming come from the DNA, and the V and J calls and clone size come from that table. The repertoire consists of around 700,000 clones, with 75% to 90% occurring once and the leading ten covering about 0.24%. The germline V gene has CDR1 MGHDK and CDR2 SYGVNS. With V trimmed by 5 bases and J by 4 bases, 6 bases remained unmatched. The CDR3 is made up of 16 amino acids. The receptor comes from a woman younger than 30 with acute or convalescent COVID-19. Sequences were obtained from peripheral blood. The chain has TRBV25-1 and TRBJ2-1; 12 bases are a match to TRBD2. CDR3 in amino acids: CASSTLLAGGYNEQFF. The CDR3, as DNA: TGTGCCAGCAGTACCTTACTAGCGGGGGGTTACAATGAGCAGTTCTTC.